This T cell receptor beta chain is from a study of CD8 T cells in ankylosing spondylitis (dated by TCRdb to about 2017). Looking at the study overall: The study profiled T cell receptor beta repertoires in healthy donors and ankylosing spondylitis patients to find disease-linked TCR variants. Samples of peripheral blood were taken, and for ankylosing spondylitis patients, synovial fluid was collected as well. The full study cohort comprised about 24 ankylosing spondylitis patients and roughly 110 healthy donors.

TCRdb records Illumina HiSeq 2500 as the sequencer. Quantitative 5'-RACE with molecular barcodes was used to prepare TCR beta libraries. In the source study's methods: A new computational method based on a probabilistic model of VDJ rearrangement was used to identify disease-linked TCR variants. TCRdb cleaned the public reads at Q25 with fastp, built clones with MiXCR and kept in-frame beta chains. All rows with the same CDR3 protein become a single entry with the most common DNA and genes. TCRdb, not the authors, supplied the V and J calls. The sample yields 800,000 to 900,000 distinct CDR3 sequences; around 11% were counted once. The ten largest account for about 0.49% of the sample. Overall study outcomes, separate from this receptor: The disease-linked clones were reported as significantly enriched in matched synovial fluid samples from ankylosing spondylitis patients. Some motif variants were previously reported in synovial fluid and blood of reactive arthritis patients, suggesting common disease-initiation mechanisms. In peripheral blood, the disease-linked clones were found at relatively low frequencies and had a CD8+ phenotype. Blood from ankylosing spondylitis patients appeared to be characterized by a TCR beta motif made up of several highly homologous amino acid variants.

A word on this clonotype: Its target antigen remains unknown. No much larger clone is present one base from it, and per-base qualities are unavailable.

The sample consisted of blood, either unsorted or a sorted T cell fraction (not recorded which). This receptor was identified in a male donor with ankylosing spondylitis.

The CDR3 protein is CSARDHAGGLADTQYF. The sequenced DNA: TGCAGTGCTAGAGATCACGCGGGAGGGCTCGCAGATACGCAGTATTTT. The sequence links TRBV20-1 to TRBJ2-3, with 9 central nucleotides matching TRBD2. CDR3 length: 16 amino acids, cysteine to phenylalanine. Only the CDR3 portion is preserved as DNA: 48 bases, with reading frame beginning at the first base. Trimmed from V: 0 bases; trimmed from J: 4 bases; junction bases lacking a gene match: 8. CDR1 and CDR2, per the germline V gene (reference sequence), are DFQATT and SNEGSKA.